A single T cell receptor beta chain is shown here with its context. Its matching antigen is unknown. This CDR3 region has 16 residues. Germline-derived CDR1 and CDR2 are SGHVS and FNYEAQ. With V trimmed by 1 base and J by 6 bases, 6 bases remained unmatched. The data derive from a study of T cells in Graves' hyperthyroidism and ophthalmopathy. Study outcomes and limitations: Most expanded thyroid clonotypes above 0.001 also appeared in blood.

RNA transcripts gave rise to amplified TCR beta CDR3 regions. The TCR CDR3 first-round RT-PCR relied on the HTBI primer set. TCRdb used MiXCR to reprocess the multiplex PCR reads, holding one entry per CDR3 protein. The data hold some 760,000 distinct CDR3 sequences, with 14% observed a single time. The chain has TRBV7-6 and TRBJ2-2; 9 bases match TRBD2. This sequence originates from a young woman with Graves' hyperthyroidism. The specimen sequenced was blood. CDR3: CASSLGTSGYSGELFF. The CDR3 bases are TGTGCCAGCAGCTTAGGAACTAGCGGGTATTCCGGGGAGCTGTTTTTT.